These T cell receptor beta chains were read from a single sample in a study of blood T cell repertoires in COVID-19. Sequencing used immunoSEQ multiplex PCR; TCRdb keeps in-frame clones, though not all of them. The data show about 160,000 clones, roughly 87% seen once. The sample taken for sequencing was PBMCs or T cells enriched from blood (not recorded which). These receptors all stem from a woman aged 50 to 60 who had recovered from COVID-19. CDR3s include the opening cysteine and the closing phenylalanine or tryptophan. The order of the fields is D gene, clone size, J gene, V gene, CDR3 DNA, CDR3 protein. D genes are given only for firm matches. Not all rows give a size; the values are once, few, many and, for expanded clones, a class.

- - TRBJ1-3 TRBV6-1 TGTGCCAGCAGTGAAAGACAGTCCCCTGGAAACACCATATATTTT CASSERQSPGNTIYF
- - TRBJ2-1 TRBV27 TGTGCCAGCCCGACGGGGGGCCCGGGGGCCTACAATGAGCAGTTCTTC CASPTGGPGAYNEQFF
TRBD1 - TRBJ2-1 TRBV10-3 TGTGCCATCAGTGAGGGAGGAGGACAGGGGACGCATAGAGGGGTAGGCGGTGAGCAGTTCTTC CAISEGGGQGTHRGVGGEQFF
- once TRBJ2-3 TRBV27 TGTGCCAGCAGCCAAAGGGGGTCGACGGCCGGCACAGATACGCAGTATTTT CASSQRGSTAGTDTQYF
TRBD2 many TRBJ2-1 TRBV27 TGTGCCAGCAGTGGGTCTCTAGCGGAGGATTACAATGAGCAGTTCTTC CASSGSLAEDYNEQFF
TRBD1 - TRBJ2-5 TRBV7-3 TGTGCCAGCAGCCCCACGGGACAGAGCCAAGAGACCCAGTACTTC CASSPTGQSQETQYF
- - TRBJ2-1 TRBV7-9 TGTGCCAGCAGATCTGGGGGGGCCCGGCAGTTCTTC CASRSGGARQFF
TRBD1 - TRBJ1-5 TRBV23-1 TGCGCCAGCAGAAACCGGGACAGGGGACAATATAGCAATCAGCCCCAGCATTTT CASRNRDRGQYSNQPQHF
- - TRBJ2-3 TRBV25-1 TGTGCCAGCACCTCCAACAGGGCCTACACAGATACGCAGTATTTT CASTSNRAYTDTQYF
TRBD1 - TRBJ1-1 TRBV19 TGTGCCAGTAGTATGACAGGGGGGAACACTGAAGCTTTCTTT CASSMTGGNTEAFF
TRBD1 - TRBJ1-2 TRBV5-4 TGTGCCAGCAGCTCACAGGGGAGCTATGGCTACACCTTC CASSSQGSYGYTF
TRBD1 - TRBJ2-7 TRBV11-2 TGTGCCAGCAGTAACCGCGGACAGGGTGCGTACGAGCAGTACTTC CASSNRGQGAYEQYF
- - TRBJ2-2 TRBV19 TGTGCCAGTAGGGACTTCGAAAACACCGGGGAGCTGTTTTTT CASRDFENTGELFF
- - TRBJ2-1 TRBV13 TGTGCCAGCAGCTGGGCGTACAATGAGCAGTTCTTC CASSWAYNEQFF
- - TRBJ2-7 TRBV2 TGTGCCAGCAGTGGTTCAACCTACGAGCAGTACTTC CASSGSTYEQYF
TRBD2 - TRBJ2-5 TRBV5-4 TGTGCCAGCAGCCGGGGGGAATTCCAAGAGACCCAGTACTTC CASSRGEFQETQYF
- - TRBJ1-2 TRBV5-1 TGCGCCAGCAGCTCGAACAGAACAGGGAGATATGGCTACACCTTC CASSSNRTGRYGYTF
- - TRBJ1-4 TRBV30 TGTGCCTGGACCCGGACAATATCTAATGAAAAACTGTTTTTT CAWTRTISNEKLFF
- - TRBJ1-5 TRBV7-8 TGTGCCAGCAGCAAAAGCAACGGCAATCAGCCCCAGCATTTT CASSKSNGNQPQHF
TRBD2 once TRBJ2-4 TRBV28 TGTGCCAGCAGTCCCAGGGTAGCGGGGGGAAAAAACATTCAGTACTTC CASSPRVAGGKNIQYF
- - TRBJ2-5 TRBV29-1 TGCAGCGTTGAGGGCACAACCAACCAAGAGACCCAGTACTTC CSVEGTTNQETQYF
- - TRBJ2-3 TRBV7-2 TGTGCCAGCAGCTTATCACAGGTCACAGATACGCAGTATTTT CASSLSQVTDTQYF
- - TRBJ2-2 TRBV19 TGTGCCAGTAGTCCCATGGGGGGACGGGAGCTGTTTTTT CASSPMGGRELFF
TRBD1 once TRBJ2-5 TRBV13 TGTGCCAGCAGCTTGGACAGGGTGGAGACCCAGTACTTC CASSLDRVETQYF
- - TRBJ1-4 TRBV6-5 TGTGCCAGCAGTCCCAGGGAGGGGACTAATGAAAAACTGTTTTTT CASSPREGTNEKLFF
- - TRBJ2-7 TRBV3-1/TRBV3-2 TGTGCCAGCAGCCAAGAGACCGGACATATCAAGCAGTACTTC CASSQETGHIKQYF
TRBD1 - TRBJ1-4 TRBV7-6 TGTGCCAGCAGCTCACAGGGGGCCTATGAAAAACTGTTTTTT CASSSQGAYEKLFF
- - TRBJ2-2 TRBV7-9 TGTGCCAGCAGCTTAGGATTCGTACAGGGAGTTGCCGGGGAGCTGTTTTTT CASSLGFVQGVAGELFF
TRBD1 - TRBJ1-5 TRBV19 TGTGCCAGTAGTATTGTGCAGGGGGCTGTTATTCAGCCCCAGCATTTT CASSIVQGAVIQPQHF